The 10 T cell receptor beta chains in this list originate from one sample, sequenced in a study of T cells in Graves' hyperthyroidism and ophthalmopathy. The investigators amplified TCR beta CDR3 regions from RNA transcripts. With the HTBI primer set, the TCR CDR3 went through a first round of RT-PCR. TCRdb re-called the multiplex PCR reads with MiXCR, one entry per CDR3 protein. The sample shows 600,000 to 650,000 distinct CDR3 sequences, about a fifth of them seen only once. The sequencing sample was made of blood. These receptors were obtained from a man between 25 and 39 years old with Graves' ophthalmopathy.

V and J are TRBV12-3 or TRBV12-4 and TRBJ1-1; maybe TRBD1 (5 bases). Trimming left V 6 bases short and J 5 bases short, with 13 bases between. The CDR3 is made up of 13 amino acids. CDR3 loop: CASRRRAGTEAFF. The CDR3 DNA is TGTGCCAGCAGACGCAGGGCGGGGACTGAAGCTTTCTTT.

For this clonotype: A read error is possible here, since a much larger clone lies one base away. V and J are TRBV15 and TRBJ2-5; D perhaps matches TRBD1 (6 bases). The CDR3 sequence is 13 residues long. The V gene's germline CDR1 is LNHNV and CDR2 YYDKDF (reference sequence). CDR3 coding DNA: TGTGCCACCAGCAGAGGGGGGCAAGAGACCCATTACTTC. It encodes CATSRGGQETHYF.

This clonotype was observed a few times. The V call is TRBV6-5, the J call TRBJ2-1, with D tentatively TRBD2 (6 bases). V was cut by 1 base and J by 14 bases, with 15 bases left in between. The CDR3 totals 13 residues. In germline, CDR1 is MNHEY, CDR2 SVGAGI. The CDR3 is CASSYYIGSRKFF. In nucleotides, the CDR3 is TGTGCCAGCAGTTACTATATCGGGAGTCGGAAGTTCTTC.

The V gene is TRBV5-1, the J gene TRBJ2-7; D is possibly TRBD1 (5 bases). Trimming removed 0 bases at V and 2 bases at J, with 9 bases between. The CDR3 has 14 residues. Germline V gives CDR1 SGHRS, CDR2 YFSETQ. CDR3 loop: CASSLVDIAYEQYF. DNA for the CDR3: TGCGCCAGCAGCTTGGTGGACATCGCCTACGAGCAGTACTTC.

The rearrangement links TRBV19 to TRBJ1-2; no clear D gene. The CDR3 is made up of 11 amino acids. V was cut by 10 bases and J by 6 bases, with 12 bases left in between. Germline CDR1 LNHDA, CDR2 SQIVND (reference sequence). The CDR3 bases are TGTGCCACTACCGAAGGGAATGGCTACACCTTC. The encoded protein is CATTEGNGYTF.

This clonotype was seen only a few times. The V and J genes are TRBV7-2 and TRBJ2-3; D possibly uses TRBD1 or TRBD2 (6 bases each). V was cut by 1 base and J by 4 bases, with 21 bases left in between. In germline, CDR1 is SGHTA, CDR2 FQGNSA. The CDR3 runs to 18 residues. Here the CDR3 reads CASSLDLGGRLSADTQYF. CDR3 DNA: TGTGCCAGCAGCTTAGATTTAGGGGGGCGCTTGTCCGCAGATACGCAGTATTTT. Supplemented by reference TRBV7-2 and TRBJ2-3, the full variable domain reads GAGVSQSPSNKVTEKGKDVELRCDPISGHTALYWYRQSLGQGLEFLIYFQGNSAPDKSGLPSDRFSAERTGGSVSTLTIQRTQQEDSAVYLCASSLDLGGRLSADTQYFGPGTRLTVL.

The rearrangement joins TRBV4-1 to TRBJ2-2; TRBD2 matches 12 bases. The germline gives CDR1 MGHRA, CDR2 YSYEKL. J was trimmed by 2 bases and V by 0 bases; bases with no gene match: 7. The CDR3 runs to 19 residues. The DNA of the CDR3 is TGCGCCAGCAGCCAAGAGCCCGGACTAGCGGGAATTAACACCGGGGAGCTGTTTTTT. This encodes CASSQEPGLAGINTGELFF.

V is TRBV10-3 and J is TRBJ2-5, with 7 bases aligning to TRBD1. This CDR3 contains 14 residues. The germline V gene encodes CDR1 ENHRY and CDR2 SYGVKD. J was trimmed by 5 bases and V by 6 bases; bases with no gene match: 9. The CDR3 reads CAIREDRRAETQYF. The CDR3 DNA reads TGTGCCATCAGGGAGGACAGGCGAGCGGAGACCCAGTACTTC.

The chain employs TRBV24-1 and TRBJ2-5, with unresolved D. The CDR3 is 15 residues long. CDR1 KGHDR and CDR2 SFDVKD come from the germline V gene. The ends were cut back, 1 base at V and 2 bases at J, with 10 bases in the middle. CDR3 DNA sequence: TGTGCCACCAGTGATTTATCGCAGGAGCAAGAGACCCAGTACTTC. The encoded protein is CATSDLSQEQETQYF.

This clonotype was detected ten times or more. The J gene is TRBJ2-7, the V gene TRBV20-1, with 7 bases fitting TRBD1. V lost 6 bases and J lost 2; bases outside the gene matches: 7. CDR3 length: 13 amino acids. Germline V lookup: CDR1 DFQATT, CDR2 SNEGSKA (reference sequence). This CDR3 is CSANGQVTYEQYF. The CDR3 DNA follows: TGCAGTGCCAACGGACAGGTTACCTACGAGCAGTACTTC.